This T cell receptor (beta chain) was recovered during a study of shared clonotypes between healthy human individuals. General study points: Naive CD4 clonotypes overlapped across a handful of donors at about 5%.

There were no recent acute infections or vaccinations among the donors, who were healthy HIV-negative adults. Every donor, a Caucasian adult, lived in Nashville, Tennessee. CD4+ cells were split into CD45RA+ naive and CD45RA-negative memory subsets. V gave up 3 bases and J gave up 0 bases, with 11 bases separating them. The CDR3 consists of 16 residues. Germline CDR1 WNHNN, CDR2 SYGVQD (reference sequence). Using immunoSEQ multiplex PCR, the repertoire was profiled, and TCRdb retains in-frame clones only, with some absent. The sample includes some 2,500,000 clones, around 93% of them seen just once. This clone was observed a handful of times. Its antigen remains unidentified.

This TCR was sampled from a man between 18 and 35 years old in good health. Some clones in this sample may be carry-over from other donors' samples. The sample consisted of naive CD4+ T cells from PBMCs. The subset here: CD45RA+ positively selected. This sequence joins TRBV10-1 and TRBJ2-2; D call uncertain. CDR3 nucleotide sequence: TGCGCCAGCAGTGACAGTACTCTCTCGAACACCGGGGAGCTGTTTTTT. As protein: CASSDSTLSNTGELFF.